This entry lists 14 T cell receptor beta chains sequenced from one sample in a study of T-cell memory formation after mild COVID-19. TCRdb passed the 5' RACE reads through MiXCR, listing each CDR3 protein once. Of 100,000 to 150,000 distinct CDR3 sequences in the sample, about 5.9% were seen once. The specimen sequenced was PBMCs or a T cell subset sorted from them (not recorded which). The origin of the receptors is an adult woman who had mild COVID-19 (a few samples of this study predate the infection). Cell type and time point are not known.

This clonotype has more than one count but fewer than ten. The J gene is TRBJ2-1, the V gene TRBV6-5; 8 bases map to TRBD2. The V gene's germline CDR1 is MNHEY and CDR2 SVGAGI. The CDR3 runs to 15 residues. The V and J ends lost 5 bases and 4 bases, in that order; junction bases with no gene match: 7. CDR3 sequence: CASSPGGGSYNEQFF. The CDR3 DNA reads TGTGCCAGCAGTCCCGGGGGGGGATCGTACAATGAGCAGTTCTTC.

The rearrangement links TRBV28 to TRBJ2-2; D unclear. This CDR3 comprises 12 residues. With 6 bases removed from V and 2 bases from J, the gap between germline ends came to 4 bases. Per germline, CDR1 MDHEN and CDR2 SYDVKM. The chain's CDR3 is CASRPNTGELFF. DNA for the CDR3: TGTGCCAGCAGACCCAACACCGGGGAGCTGTTTTTT.

This clonotype was counted ten times or more. This sequence joins TRBV5-6 and TRBJ2-7; D might be TRBD2 (5 bases). Germline-derived CDR1 and CDR2 are SGHDT and YYEEEE. This CDR3 has 11 residues. V lost 4 bases and J 5 bases, leaving 7 bases between the germline ends. The CDR3: CASSLGDEQYF. The CDR3 nucleotides are TGTGCCAGCAGCCTGGGAGACGAGCAGTACTTC. The full variable domain, in which reference TRBV5-6 and TRBJ2-7 provide the parts outside the CDR3, is DAGVTQSPTHLIKTRGQQVTLRCSPKSGHDTVSWYQQALGQGPQFIFQYYEEEERQRGNFPDRFSGHQFPNYSSELNVNALLLGDSALYLCASSLGDEQYFGPGTRLTVT.

This clonotype was counted a few times. V gene TRBV18 combines with J gene TRBJ1-1; TRBD1 is a possible D gene (6 bases). The germline V gene encodes CDR1 KGHSH and CDR2 LQKENI. The V gene lost 4 bases and the J gene lost 0 bases, with 12 bases spanning the gap. The CDR3 is made up of 15 amino acids. The CDR3 reads CASSLTDSMNTEAFF. The CDR3 DNA reads TGTGCCAGCTCACTCACGGACAGTATGAACACTGAAGCTTTCTTT.

Ten or more counts support this clonotype. This chain joins TRBV10-3 and TRBJ1-6; 12 bases fit TRBD1. Germline trimming cut 6 bases from V and 8 bases from J; bases unmatched to any gene: 5. The CDR3 spans 15 residues. CDR1 and CDR2 (germline): ENHRY, SYGVKD. This CDR3 reads CAIRAGTGGHSPLHF. The CDR3 nucleotides are TGTGCCATCAGAGCCGGGACAGGGGGCCATTCACCCCTCCACTTT.

This clonotype was found many times. The chain is built from TRBV4-2 and TRBJ2-4, with D perhaps assigned TRBD1 or TRBD2 (5 bases each). The CDR3 sequence is 15 residues long. V shed 3 bases and J shed 8 bases, with 17 bases lying between them. Germline CDR1 and CDR2: LGHNA and YNFKEQ. This CDR3 is CASSHPGPEGDIQYF. The CDR3 region has the DNA TGTGCCAGCAGCCATCCGGGACCCGAGGGAGACATTCAGTACTTC.

This clonotype has a count of ten or more. This chain links TRBV10-3 with TRBJ2-7, with a weak D call TRBD2 (6 bases). Germline V gene lookup returns CDR1 ENHRY and CDR2 SYGVKD. V was pared by 8 bases and J by 0 bases, with 11 bases between. The CDR3 loop spans 13 amino acids. The CDR3 loop is CAIRGGASYEQYF. Here the CDR3 DNA reads TGTGCCATCCGTGGAGGGGCCTCCTACGAGCAGTACTTC.

This clonotype turned up a few times. V usage is TRBV20-1 and J usage is TRBJ1-2; tentatively, D is TRBD1 (5 bases). The CDR3 sequence is 15 residues long. Trimming took off 6 bases at V and 1 base at J, with 18 bases between the two ends. CDR1 is DFQATT, CDR2 SNEGSKA, per germline (reference sequence). The CDR3 spells CSADAGRADNYGYTF. CDR3 nucleotides: TGCAGTGCCGATGCAGGGAGGGCTGATAACTATGGCTACACCTTC.

The chain recombines TRBV5-5 with TRBJ2-2; TRBD2 might be the D (6 bases). Trimming removed 4 bases at V and 17 bases at J, with 24 bases between. Germline CDR1 SGHKS, CDR2 YYEKEE (reference sequence). CDR3 length: 14 amino acids. The CDR3 loop reads CASSKRLDYLSLFF. CDR3 DNA: TGTGCCAGCAGCAAACGACTAGACTACCTGAGCCTTTTTTTT.

This clonotype was counted ten times or more. J is TRBJ2-3 and V is TRBV7-8; D ambiguous. Germline loops: CDR1 SGHVS, CDR2 FQNEAQ. Trimming took off 5 bases at V and 2 bases at J, with 14 bases between the two ends. The CDR3 is made up of 15 amino acids. The CDR3 is CASSPRGGLTDTQYF. Written as DNA, the CDR3 is TGTGCCAGCAGCCCCCGCGGTGGGCTCACAGATACGCAGTATTTT.

This clonotype came up many times. The genes are TRBV4-2 and TRBJ1-2; possibly TRBD1 for D (5 bases). With 4 bases removed from V and 6 bases from J, the gap between germline ends came to 12 bases. The CDR3 is 13 residues long. CDR1 is LGHNA, CDR2 YNFKEQ, per germline. The CDR3 coding sequence is TGTGCCAGCAGCCGACAGCCAGGCGATGGCTACACCTTC. Its protein product is CASSRQPGDGYTF.

The chain is built from TRBV5-6 and TRBJ2-3, with TRBD1 matching 9 bases. Trimming cost V 3 bases and J 6 bases; bases outside gene matches: 5. Germline-derived CDR1 and CDR2 are SGHDT and YYEEEE. The CDR3 has 14 amino acids. CDR3 nucleotides: TGTGCCAGCAGCTGGCAACAGGGGGCCGATACGCAGTATTTT. Translated: CASSWQQGADTQYF.

This clonotype was seen ten or more times. This chain links TRBV24-1 with TRBJ2-6, with 11 positions matching TRBD1. CDR1 and CDR2 (germline): KGHDR, SFDVKD. Trimming removed 9 bases from V and 3 bases from J; junction bases left unmatched: 9. The CDR3 runs to 17 residues. CDR3 protein: CATGHGQGANGANVLTF. The CDR3 DNA is TGTGCCACCGGTCATGGACAGGGGGCTAATGGGGCCAACGTCCTGACTTTC.

This sequence joins TRBV7-2 and TRBJ2-5; 9 nucleotides line up with TRBD2. V was pared by 1 base and J by 2 bases, with 5 bases of the junction left unmatched. The germline V gene encodes CDR1 SGHTA and CDR2 FQGNSA. The CDR3 spans 16 residues. In DNA form, the CDR3 reads TGTGCCAGCAGCTTAGATAGCGGGGGCCGGCAAGAGACCCAGTACTTC. This gives the protein CASSLDSGGRQETQYF.